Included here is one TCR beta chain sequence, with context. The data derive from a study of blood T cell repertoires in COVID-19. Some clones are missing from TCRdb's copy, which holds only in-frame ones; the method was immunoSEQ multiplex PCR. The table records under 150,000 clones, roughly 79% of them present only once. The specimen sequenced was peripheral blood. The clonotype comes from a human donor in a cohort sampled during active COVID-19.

The DNA of the CDR3 is TGTGCCAGCAGCCAATCGATTCAGTCAACCATATATTTT. Translated: CASSQSIQSTIYF. The chain joins TRBV16 to TRBJ1-3; the D is unclear. CDR1 is KGHSY, CDR2 FQNENV, per germline. The CDR3 sequence is 13 residues long. The V end lost 0 bases, the J end lost 10 bases, and 10 bases lay between the germline ends.